This paragraph reports one T cell receptor beta chain. Its antigen remains unidentified. Within one base of it there is no much larger clone, and no base qualities were kept. These data originate in a study of T cells in Graves' hyperthyroidism and ophthalmopathy (dated by TCRdb to between 2017 and 2020). Some background on the complete study: Peripheral blood was sampled at the time of initial diagnosis, prior to any treatment. To identify distinguishing TCR V-J signatures, a discovery cohort of some 100 patients was used, comprising fewer than 45 with Graves' ophthalmopathy and approximately 57 with stable Graves' hyperthyroidism. An independent validation cohort of about 20 hyperthyroidism patients and about 16 patients who later progressed to ophthalmopathy tested prospective prediction of ophthalmopathy. The approximately 97 discovery patients were randomly divided into training and test sets at a 7:3 ratio. In addition, the study compared T-cell repertoires in thyroid tissue and in blood from roughly 6 Graves' hyperthyroidism patients. After sampling, hyperthyroidism patients received methimazole starting at 30 mg daily, and ophthalmopathy patients received high-dose intravenous methylprednisolone. The paper describes TCR Vbeta CDR3 sequencing of 135 peripheral blood samples, made up of some 42 ophthalmopathy patients, around 78 hyperthyroidism patients and roughly 17 progressor patients. Points the paper makes about the study in general: No statistical method was used to set the sample size in advance, and investigators knew the group allocation. Most expanded thyroid clonotypes (frequency above 0.001) were also found in blood, which suggests that blood repertoires may mirror thyroid immune responses. In validation, the model predicted progression to ophthalmopathy with over 65% sensitivity and 72.22% specificity, a median of around six months before onset. A model built on a 13 V-J signature distinguished ophthalmopathy from stable hyperthyroidism, reaching over 85% sensitivity and around 81% specificity in cross-validation and 80%/75% in testing.

The CDR3 measures 15 amino acids from cysteine to phenylalanine. The entry retains the CDR3 DNA only, 45 bases that are in frame from base 1. The junction shows trimming of 6 bases on V and 3 bases on J, and the gene matches do not reach 9 bases of it. From a lookup of the germline V gene (reference sequence), CDR1 and CDR2 are PRHDT and FYEKMQ. In the ophthalmopathy patients, disease was moderately to severely active, with a Clinical Activity Score of 3 or more, a NOSPECS grade of 4 or more, and a duration of less than 3 months. Any patient with an uncontrolled infection, another autoimmune disease, pregnancy or lactation was excluded. Clinical symptoms, serum thyroxine and TRAb, thyroid ultrasound, and orbital computed tomography formed the basis for the diagnoses. Ficoll-Paque density gradient centrifugation was used to isolate PBMCs from 9.5 to 10 ml of fresh peripheral blood. Total RNA was extracted using Trizol reagent, and RNA quality was assessed on an Agilent 2100 Bioanalyzer.

The TCR beta CDR3 regions were amplified from the RNA transcripts. For the first round of RT-PCR on the TCR CDR3, the HTBI primer set was used together with the Qiagen OneStep RT-PCR kit. Libraries were constructed in a second round of multiplex PCR, after which size selection and purification were carried out. Paired-end sequencing of the libraries was performed with 100 bp reads on an Illumina HiSeq2000. As for the authors' bioinformatics: SOAPnuke was used to process the raw data, removing reads that contained adapters or uncalled bases, had a mean Phred below 15, or lacked an exact match to the constant primer or identifier. High-quality paired reads were merged with COPE v1.2.5, and unique nucleotide sequences were defined as clonotypes. MiTCR v1.1 was used to align the clonotypes against IMGT TRBV, TRBD and TRBJ reference segments. The analysis was restricted to V-J combinations with a frequency above 0.0001, which together covered 99% to 99.2% of the repertoires. The TCS score was defined as F50 (clonal expansion) divided by E x V (chaos), with BLOSUM62-based TCRdist calculated between CDR3 peptides within each V-J. Welch's t-statistics and random forest reduced roughly 530 V-J features to 10 to 15, which were used in a naive Bayes classifier (R e1071). TCRdb reran the public reads through fastp at Q25 and MiXCR, keeping productive beta chains. A single entry per CDR3 protein holds the most common genes and DNA from its merged rows. The V and J calls were determined by TCRdb, not by the authors. This sample gives hundreds of thousands of distinct CDR3 sequences in total; roughly 14% of them show up just once. The ten top clones hold roughly an eighth of the sample.

This TCR derives from a man between 18 and 35 years old with Graves' ophthalmopathy. The V and J genes are TRBV13 and TRBJ2-3, and TRBD2 aligns with 7 junction nucleotides. The sequenced sample was blood. For the CDR3, the sequence is CASSLREGQTDTQYF. In nucleotides, the sequence is TGTGCCAGCAGTTTGAGGGAGGGCCAAACAGATACGCAGTATTTT.